This T cell receptor beta chain was obtained from a study of cytomegalovirus exposure and HLA in healthy donors. General study points: A previous analysis found most TCR beta V segments productive roughly 87% or roughly 30% of the time. Per published reports, the classifier diagnosed cytomegalovirus status with high specificity and sensitivity.

A remark on this clone: The antigen remains undetermined.

Amplification used 60 Vbeta primers and 13 Jbeta primers. Assay: immunoSEQ multiplex PCR; the TCRdb copy retains only in-frame clones and omits some. The sample has 200,000 or so clones, about three quarters seen once. Germline loops: CDR1 SGHTA, CDR2 FQGTGA. This CDR3 has 14 residues. The source is a man between 18 and 29 years old in good health and CMV-seronegative. The sequenced sample was PBMCs. V and J are TRBV7-3 and TRBJ2-5; a weak D match, TRBD2 (5 bases). The end of the DNA aligns better with TRBJ2-7, so the J call may be wrong. CDR3 bases: TGTGCCAGCAGCCCCAGCGGACCTCAAGGCGAGCAGTACTTC. It specifies CASSPSGPQGEQYF.